One sample yielded the 25 T cell receptor beta chains listed below, sequenced in a study of CD8+CD57+ T cells in acquired aplastic anemia. It was patients with CD8+CD57+ cell expansion by flow cytometry who were chosen for sequencing. The TCR beta profiling, which covered VDJ combination and CDR3 sequence, was carried out using genomic DNA as the template. One entry per CDR3 protein results from TCRdb running MiXCR on the reads. The sample yields around 430,000 distinct CDR3 sequences, roughly a third seen once. Material: sorted CD4+, CD8+, or CD8+CD57+ T cells (not recorded which) from PBMCs. Receptors originate from a human donor with aplastic anemia.

This clonotype was counted only a few times. One base away lies a much larger clone, so this may be a sequencing read error. V gene TRBV7-2 combines with J gene TRBJ2-7, with D tentatively TRBD2 (6 bases). The CDR3 length is 14 residues. Germline V gives CDR1 SGHTA, CDR2 FQGNSA. The V and J ends lost 6 bases and 2 bases respectively, with 14 bases between them. This CDR3 reads CASRRGREPYEQYF. Here the CDR3 DNA reads TGTGCCAGCAGGCGAGGTCGGGAGCCCTACGAGCAGTACTTC.

The rearrangement links TRBV25-1 to TRBJ1-2; D not certain. Trimming left V 11 bases short and J 2 bases short, with 21 bases between. The CDR3 has 15 amino acids. Germline CDR1 is MGHDK and CDR2 is SYGVNS. The CDR3 DNA reads TGTGCCTGGAGTGTACGGAAAGGGAGCAACTATGGCTACACCTTC. This translates into CAWSVRKGSNYGYTF.

Ten or more counts support this clonotype. The V call is TRBV9, the J call TRBJ2-3, with TRBD2 matching over 7 bases. J gave up 4 bases and V 3 bases, and 8 bases lay outside the gene matches. CDR1 is SGDLS, CDR2 YYNGEE, per germline. The CDR3 runs 15 residues. DNA of the CDR3: TGTGCCAGCAGCGCAGCGGGGAGGCAAGCAGATACGCAGTATTTT. As protein: CASSAAGRQADTQYF.

This chain links TRBV7-6 with TRBJ2-1; no reliable D call. Germline V gene lookup returns CDR1 SGHVS and CDR2 FNYEAQ. V lost 5 bases, J lost 3 bases, and 20 bases lay in between. The CDR3 length is 17 residues. Here the CDR3 reads CASSQRETSLFYNEQFF. The CDR3 nucleotides are TGTGCCAGCAGCCAGAGAGAGACAAGCCTGTTCTACAATGAGCAGTTCTTC.

This clonotype was seen ten or more times. The chain is built from TRBV10-3 and TRBJ1-3; D is unresolved. The CDR3 length is 13 residues. The V end was cut by 4 bases, the J end by 4 bases, with 8 bases between. The germline V gene has CDR1 ENHRY and CDR2 SYGVKD. CDR3 nucleotides: TGTGCCATCAGTGGCACGGCGGGAAACACCATATATTTT. Its protein is CAISGTAGNTIYF.

This clonotype was counted ten times or more. V is TRBV7-9 and J is TRBJ1-6, with 7 bases matching TRBD1. Unmatched junction bases numbered 7, after V lost 5 bases and J lost 6 bases. The CDR3 extends over 15 amino acids. Germline CDR1 and CDR2: SEHNR and FQNEAQ (reference sequence). The CDR3 here is CASSRQGEGNSPLHF. DNA of the CDR3: TGTGCCAGCAGCCGCCAGGGGGAAGGTAATTCACCCCTCCACTTT. Full variable domain (missing parts from reference TRBV7-9 and TRBJ1-6): DTGVSQNPRHKITKRGQNVTFRCDPISEHNRLYWYRQTLGQGPEFLTYFQNEAQLEKSRLLSDRFSAERPKGSFSTLEIQRTEQGDSAMYLCASSRQGEGNSPLHFGNGTRLTVT.

Notes on this clonotype: The junction departs from germline at one end; a sequencing error may be responsible. The chain is built from TRBV10-3 and TRBJ2-7, with TRBD1 as a possible D gene (6 bases). This CDR3 is 12 amino acids long. Germline lookup yields CDR1 ENHRY and CDR2 SYGVKD. CDR3 in DNA: TGTGCCAGCAGTCAGACAGGATACGAGCAGTACTTC. This translates into CASSQTGYEQYF.

This clonotype was seen a few times. The junction departs from germline at one end; a sequencing error may be responsible. The J gene is TRBJ1-1, the V gene TRBV25-1; 8 nucleotides match TRBD1. The CDR3 is 16 amino acids. CDR1 MGHDK and CDR2 SYGVNS come from the germline V gene. The CDR3 region has the DNA TGCGCCAGCAGCCAAGGGACAGGAGTTGAGCACACTGAAGCTTTCTTT. It specifies CASSQGTGVEHTEAFF. Drawing the rest from reference TRBV25-1 and TRBJ1-1, the complete variable domain is EADIYQTPRYLVIGTGKKITLECSQTMGHDKMYWYQQDPGMELHLIHYSYGVNSTEKGDLSSESTVSRIRTEHFPLTLESARPSHTSQYLCASSQGTGVEHTEAFFGQGTRLTVV.

This clonotype was picked up many times. This chain uses TRBV2 with TRBJ2-7; D remains unclear. Looked up from germline, CDR1 is SNHLY and CDR2 is FYNNEI. CDR3 length: 12 residues. Trimming removed 0 bases at V and 7 bases at J, with 7 bases between. The CDR3 here is CASSEAGREQYF. Written as DNA, the CDR3 is TGTGCCAGCAGTGAAGCAGGTCGGGAGCAGTACTTC.

The genes are TRBV30 and TRBJ1-5, with TRBD1 matching 8 bases. The CDR3 totals 13 residues. Germline assignment: CDR1 GTSNPN and CDR2 SVGIG (reference sequence). Trimming cost V 5 bases and J 4 bases; bases outside gene matches: 4. The CDR3 is CAWGQGLNQPQHF. CDR3 coding DNA: TGTGCCTGGGGACAGGGACTAAATCAGCCCCAGCATTTT.

This chain connects TRBV15 to TRBJ2-5; 12 bases match TRBD2. Germline-derived CDR1 and CDR2 are LNHNV and YYDKDF (reference sequence). The V segment lost 3 bases and the J segment 2 bases; nucleotides outside the gene matches: 1. The CDR3 runs 15 residues. CDR3 loop: CATSRLAGGQETQYF. The DNA for the CDR3 is TGTGCCACCAGCAGGCTAGCGGGGGGGCAAGAGACCCAGTACTTC.

The table lists this clonotype with a few counts. The rearrangement joins TRBV14 to TRBJ1-5; no definite D call. CDR1 is SGHDN, CDR2 FVKESK, per germline. The CDR3 has 15 amino acids. V lost 1 base, J lost 3 bases, and 10 bases lay in between. The CDR3 DNA follows: TGTGCCAGCAGCCAAGGCTCAGGAGACAATCAGCCCCAGCATTTT. Its translation: CASSQGSGDNQPQHF.

This clonotype came up a few times. The gene calls are TRBV5-1 and TRBJ2-4; D is ambiguous. Trimming shortened V by 1 base and J by 5 bases, and 10 bases separated the two germline ends. The germline V gene encodes CDR1 SGHRS and CDR2 YFSETQ. CDR3 length equals 14 residues. CDR3 in amino acids: CASSLSPDQNIQYF. The CDR3 DNA follows: TGCGCCAGCAGCTTGTCGCCGGACCAAAACATTCAGTACTTC.

The chain links TRBV19 to TRBJ2-5; TRBD1 might be the D (6 bases). Germline V gene sequence: CDR1 LNHDA, CDR2 SQIVND (reference sequence). This CDR3 has 14 residues. With 6 bases removed from V and 6 bases from J, the gap between germline ends came to 17 bases. The CDR3 region has the DNA TGTGCCAGTAGAAATGACAGGTCTGTGAAGACCCAGTACTTC. Residues: CASRNDRSVKTQYF.

This clonotype was observed once. This chain joins TRBV10-3 and TRBJ1-2, with D unresolved. Germline V gene lookup returns CDR1 ENHRY and CDR2 SYGVKD. The ends were cut back, 10 bases at V and 7 bases at J, with 19 bases in the middle. The CDR3 totals 13 residues. The CDR3 protein is CASTMALYFGYTF. The CDR3 bases are TGTGCCAGCACTATGGCCCTCTATTTTGGCTACACCTTC.

This clonotype has only one observation. The chain combines TRBV25-1 with TRBJ2-5; TRBD1 matches 8 bases. Germline CDR1 is MGHDK and CDR2 is SYGVNS. This CDR3 is built from 13 residues. Trimming took 8 bases from V and 11 from J; bases not matched to a gene: 13. DNA for the CDR3: TGTGCCAGCGCCCGACAGGGGCCAGATACGCAGTACTTC. Protein: CASARQGPDTQYF.

The V gene is TRBV11-1, the J gene TRBJ2-2, with a weak D call TRBD2 (7 bases). CDR3 length: 17 residues. Germline V gives CDR1 SGHAT, CDR2 FQDESV (reference sequence). V lost 5 bases and J 5 bases, leaving 21 bases between the germline ends. As DNA, the CDR3 is TGTGCCAGCAGCACACCTCCGGGGGGACATTTTACCGGGGAGCTGTTTTTT. This encodes CASSTPPGGHFTGELFF.

This clonotype was observed at least ten times. V is TRBV7-2 and J is TRBJ2-1; no clear D. With 2 bases removed from V and 12 bases from J, the gap between germline ends came to 8 bases. Per germline, CDR1 SGHTA and CDR2 FQGNSA. This CDR3 contains 11 residues. The CDR3 DNA reads TGTGCCAGCAGCTTAACGAGTCGGCAGTTCTTC. It is translated as CASSLTSRQFF.

Many counts were recorded for this clonotype. V is TRBV19 and J is TRBJ1-2, with 7 bases aligning to TRBD1. The CDR3 consists of 14 residues. CDR1 and CDR2 (germline): LNHDA, SQIVND (reference sequence). J lost 12 bases, V lost 4 bases, and 14 bases had no gene match. CDR3 protein: CASSNVRRQGVNTF. CDR3 sequence (DNA): TGTGCCAGTAGTAATGTCCGACGACAGGGAGTCAACACCTTC. Full variable domain (missing parts from reference TRBV19 and TRBJ1-2): DGGITQSPKYLFRKEGQNVTLSCEQNLNHDAMYWYRQDPGQGLRLIYYSQIVNDFQKGDIAEGYSVSREKKESFPLTVTSAQKNPTAFYLCASSNVRRQGVNTFGSGTRLTVV.

This clonotype was found a few times. The V gene is TRBV12-3 or TRBV12-4, the J gene TRBJ2-7; D may correspond to TRBD1 or TRBD2 (6 bases each). The CDR3 runs 14 residues. Trimming left V 3 bases short and J 6 bases short, with 15 bases between. CDR3 protein: CASSFGGGEAEQYF. The CDR3 DNA reads TGTGCCAGCAGTTTTGGGGGCGGGGAGGCCGAGCAGTACTTC.

V usage is TRBV2 and J usage is TRBJ1-6; the D is unclear. Germline loops: CDR1 SNHLY, CDR2 FYNNEI. The CDR3 consists of 16 residues. Between the trimmed V and J ends, which lost 6 bases and 0 bases, there was a span of 12 bases. The DNA for the CDR3 is TGTGCCAGCAGCCAAAACGGTCTCTCCTATAATTCACCCCTCCACTTT. Protein sequence: CASSQNGLSYNSPLHF.

The rearrangement uses TRBV7-9 and TRBJ1-1; D possibly corresponds to TRBD1 (6 bases). This CDR3 is built from 12 residues. Germline loops: CDR1 SEHNR, CDR2 FQNEAQ (reference sequence). Deletions cut 4 bases from V and 10 bases from J, with 13 bases between. DNA of the CDR3: TGTGCCAGCAGCTCTGGGGGGCGGGGAGCTTTCTTT. It is translated as CASSSGGRGAFF.

The table lists this clonotype with many counts. V gene TRBV19 combines with J gene TRBJ2-7; 8 bases fit TRBD1. V lost 3 bases to trimming and J lost 1 base; unmatched junction nucleotides: 5. In germline, CDR1 is LNHDA, CDR2 SQIVND (reference sequence). The CDR3 loop spans 15 amino acids. Here the CDR3 DNA reads TGTGCCAGTAGTATTCAGGGACAGGAGTCCTACGAGCAGTACTTC. Protein product: CASSIQGQESYEQYF.

V gene TRBV9 combines with J gene TRBJ2-7; 7 bases match TRBD2. The ends lost 0 bases at V and 9 bases at J; junction bases unmatched: 9. The CDR3 contains 14 residues. From germline, CDR1 is SGDLS and CDR2 YYNGEE. CDR3 loop: CASSVGLGVAGQYF. CDR3 DNA: TGTGCCAGCAGCGTAGGGCTGGGGGTAGCGGGGCAGTACTTC.

This clonotype was seen repeatedly, ten times or more. The V call is TRBV19, the J call TRBJ2-2, with D perhaps TRBD2 (6 bases). Germline V gives CDR1 LNHDA, CDR2 SQIVND (reference sequence). The CDR3 contains 11 residues. With 10 bases removed from V and 7 bases from J, the gap between germline ends came to 10 bases. CDR3 DNA: TGTGCCACAGACGGGGGCGGGGAGCTGTTTTTT. Translating gives CATDGGGELFF.